Reported below is one T cell receptor beta chain. The data were obtained in a study of response to subunit inactivated influenza vaccine. TCRdb re-derived calls from the RT-PCR reads in MiXCR, one entry per CDR3 protein. The sample consists of about 570,000 distinct CDR3 sequences, about 11% of them appearing once. The same data also went into a second study, on T cells expressing NK-cell markers. That source reports: Libraries used 5'RACE template switching adding universal primer site and UMIs. The leading position in the CD3+CD56-NKG2C+ fraction of a handful of donors also went to these clonotypes.

The TCR comes from a man aged 50 to 59 who received an inactivated influenza vaccine. Sample: PBMCs from blood, taken on the day of vaccination.

The CDR3 nucleotides read TGTGCCAGTAGGGGGAGGGGGCGCAACACTGAAGCTTTCTTT. Residues: CASRGRGRNTEAFF. The V gene is TRBV19, the J gene TRBJ1-1; 7 bases agree with TRBD1. Germline values: CDR1 LNHDA, CDR2 SQIVND (reference sequence). This CDR3 is built from 14 residues. Trimming at V came to 6 bases and at J to 2 bases, leaving 6 bases not matched to a gene.